The 13 T cell receptor beta chains presented below share a single source sample, sequenced in a study of post-analysis software for immune sequencing data. General observations from the study: Comparison of patients with controls showed a handful of TRBV segments more frequent in patients, TRBV5-6, TRBV5-1 and TRBV20-1 among them.

Unique molecular identifiers had been added to the TCR beta cDNA libraries. TCRdb fed the PCR reads into MiXCR, producing one record per CDR3 protein. This repertoire shows around 400,000 distinct CDR3 sequences, approximately 39% found once; its top ten account for under 9%. No antigen has been identified for these receptors. The material sequenced was blood. The receptors were sampled from a girl aged 2 to 10 with multiple sclerosis.

This clonotype has only a few counts. The V call is TRBV2, the J call TRBJ2-5, with 10 bases matching TRBD2. Germline trimming cut 7 bases from V and 2 bases from J; bases unmatched to any gene: 7. Germline V gives CDR1 SNHLY, CDR2 FYNNEI. The CDR3 has 15 amino acids. The CDR3 here is CASNTPTSGQETQYF. For the CDR3, the DNA is TGTGCCAGCAACACCCCGACTAGCGGGCAAGAGACCCAGTACTTC.

This clonotype was counted a few times. The chain is built from TRBV29-1 and TRBJ2-1; no reliable D call. The V gene's germline CDR1 is SQVTM and CDR2 ANQGSEA. V was cut by 0 bases and J by 2 bases, with 11 bases left in between. This CDR3 comprises 15 residues. The CDR3 region is CSVEENGTPYNEQFF. Here the CDR3 DNA reads TGCAGCGTTGAAGAAAACGGCACTCCCTACAATGAGCAGTTCTTC.

This chain connects TRBV6-5 to TRBJ2-1; 8 positions match TRBD2. The trim removed 0 bases at V and 12 bases at J, leaving 16 bases unmatched. The germline V gene encodes CDR1 MNHEY and CDR2 SVGAGI. CDR3 length: 17 residues. The CDR3 coding sequence is TGTGCCAGCAGTTACTCGGGCCGTAACGGGGGGGCACTTCGGCAGTTCTTC. Amino acids: CASSYSGRNGGALRQFF.

This clonotype was recorded once. The genes are TRBV29-1 and TRBJ1-4; D not certain. The V end lost 1 base, the J end lost 8 bases, and 5 bases lay between the germline ends. This CDR3 contains 11 residues. Germline values: CDR1 SQVTM, CDR2 ANQGSEA. The CDR3 loop reads CSVEGNEKLFF. The DNA of the CDR3 is TGCAGCGTTGAAGGGAACGAAAAACTGTTTTTT. The whole variable domain, filled in from reference TRBV29-1 and TRBJ1-4, reads SAVISQKPSRDICQRGTSLTIQCQVDSQVTMMFWYRQQPGQSLTLIATANQGSEATYESGFVIDKFPISRPNLTFSTLTVSNMSPEDSSIYLCSVEGNEKLFFGSGTQLSVL.

In this sample, this clonotype turned up a few times. The genes are TRBV6-5 and TRBJ2-1; perhaps TRBD1 as D (6 bases). CDR3 size: 18 residues. The V gene lost 0 bases and the J gene lost 10 bases, with 25 bases spanning the gap. Germline CDR1 and CDR2: MNHEY and SVGAGI. CDR3 sequence: CASSYSYRERGLNNEQFF. Written as DNA, the CDR3 is TGTGCCAGCAGTTACTCATACAGGGAGAGGGGCCTAAATAACGAGCAGTTCTTC.

This sequence joins TRBV20-1 and TRBJ2-7; tentative D call: TRBD2 (6 bases). Trimming left V 2 bases short and J 3 bases short, with 26 bases between. The CDR3 is 18 amino acids. The V gene's germline CDR1 is DFQATT and CDR2 SNEGSKA (reference sequence). The CDR3 region is CSARPPGLLSPTIYEQYF. CDR3 nucleotide sequence: TGCAGTGCTAGACCCCCGGGACTTTTATCCCCAACGATCTACGAGCAGTACTTC.

J is TRBJ2-1 and V is TRBV20-1, with 7 bases that match TRBD2. J was trimmed by 9 bases and V by 5 bases; bases with no gene match: 10. The germline gives CDR1 DFQATT, CDR2 SNEGSKA (reference sequence). The CDR3 has 13 amino acids. DNA for the CDR3: TGCAGTGCTGGGAGGACTAGAATGGGTGAGCAGTTCTTC. It yields the protein CSAGRTRMGEQFF.

This clonotype appeared a few times. The rearrangement joins TRBV14 to TRBJ2-1; D possibly corresponds to TRBD1 (7 bases). Germline V gene lookup returns CDR1 SGHDN and CDR2 FVKESK. The CDR3 consists of 17 residues. Trimming took 3 bases from V and 4 from J, leaving 19 bases between them. The CDR3 DNA reads as TGTGCCAGCAGCCATAGTCCGGCAGGGGGGCCGTACAATGAGCAGTTCTTC. It encodes CASSHSPAGGPYNEQFF.

In this sample, this clonotype turned up a few times. The chain recombines TRBV5-1 with TRBJ2-3, with 9 bases that match TRBD1. Germline values: CDR1 SGHRS, CDR2 YFSETQ. The CDR3 contains 14 residues. The V gene end was trimmed by 9 bases and the J gene end by 5 bases; junction bases not matched to a gene: 10. The CDR3, as DNA: TGCGCCACCGCGGGACAGGGTGGTGGAGATACGCAGTATTTT. Its translation: CATAGQGGGDTQYF.

The CDR3 spells CASSSGTSGGYEQFF. In nucleotides, the CDR3 is TGCGCCAGCAGCTCCGGGACTAGCGGGGGCTATGAGCAGTTCTTC. The chain employs TRBV5-1 and TRBJ2-1; 14 nucleotides agree with TRBD2. With V trimmed by 3 bases and J by 8 bases, 4 bases remained unmatched. The CDR3 loop spans 15 amino acids. Germline V lookup: CDR1 SGHRS, CDR2 YFSETQ.

This clonotype was seen only a few times. This chain uses TRBV4-3 with TRBJ2-7; unclear D gene. Germline V lookup: CDR1 LGHNA, CDR2 YSLEER. The CDR3 is made up of 14 amino acids. Between the trimmed V and J ends, which lost 2 bases and 4 bases, there was a span of 12 bases. The CDR3 here is CASSQIVGWYEQYF. The CDR3 nucleotides read TGCGCCAGCAGCCAAATTGTGGGATGGTACGAGCAGTACTTC.

This clonotype was counted a few times. The V gene is TRBV29-1, the J gene TRBJ2-7, with 9 positions matching TRBD1. The CDR3 sequence is 17 residues long. V lost 4 bases and J lost 4; bases outside the gene matches: 17. Germline assignment: CDR1 SQVTM and CDR2 ANQGSEA. The CDR3 nucleotides read TGCAGCGTTGGTGGACAGGGGAATTATCGCTCAACTTACGAGCAGTACTTC. This codes for CSVGGQGNYRSTYEQYF.

This clonotype occurred a few times. The chain is built from TRBV20-1 and TRBJ2-3; no definite D call. The CDR3 is 13 amino acids. Trimming removed 7 bases at V and 1 base at J, with 12 bases between. CDR1 DFQATT and CDR2 SNEGSKA come from the germline V gene (reference sequence). Here the CDR3 reads CSVLAAGTDTQYF. CDR3 coding DNA: TGCAGTGTCCTGGCGGCCGGCACAGATACGCAGTATTTT.